This passage covers 13 T cell receptor beta chains from one sample sequenced in a study of T cells in Graves' hyperthyroidism and ophthalmopathy. TCR beta CDR3 region amplification was performed from RNA transcripts. Using the HTBI primer set, a first-round RT-PCR was run on the TCR CDR3. MiXCR, run by TCRdb on the multiplex PCR reads, gives a single entry per CDR3 protein. Counted here are fewer than 250,000 distinct CDR3 sequences, 24% occurring once; the ten biggest clones make up roughly a third. Sequenced input: blood. The receptors originated from a middle-aged woman with Graves' ophthalmopathy.

This clonotype has ten or more counts. The chain carries TRBV7-2 and TRBJ2-7, with a weak D call TRBD2 (5 bases). The CDR3 is made up of 15 amino acids. CDR1 and CDR2 (germline): SGHTA, FQGNSA. V was pared by 2 bases and J by 0 bases, with 11 bases between. CDR3 loop: CASSLSGASSYEQYF. For the CDR3, the DNA is TGTGCCAGCAGCTTAAGCGGTGCGAGCTCCTACGAGCAGTACTTC.

This clonotype has a count of ten or more. The chain combines TRBV12-3 or TRBV12-4 with TRBJ2-1; either TRBD1 or TRBD2 may fit D (5 bases each). Trimming removed 8 bases at V and 4 bases at J, with 12 bases between. The CDR3 length is 13 residues. CDR3 DNA sequence: TGTGCCAGCGGCCGGGACGCATACAATGAGCAGTTCTTC. This sequence encodes CASGRDAYNEQFF.

This clonotype came up once. The chain has TRBV2 and TRBJ1-1; TRBD1 agrees at 7 bases. The ends lost 4 bases at V and 5 bases at J; junction bases unmatched: 10. Germline V gene lookup returns CDR1 SNHLY and CDR2 FYNNEI. CDR3 length equals 15 residues. CDR3 DNA sequence: TGTGCCAGCAGTGCATTAGCAGGGGGTCTGACTGAAGCTTTCTTT. It yields the protein CASSALAGGLTEAFF.

The chain has TRBV6-1 and TRBJ1-1, with TRBD1 matching 8 bases. Losses at the gene ends were 5 bases for V and 6 bases for J; bases not matched to a gene: 5. The germline V gene encodes CDR1 MNHNS and CDR2 SASEGT. The CDR3 extends over 13 amino acids. In nucleotides, the CDR3 is TGTGCCAGCAGTAAGGACAGGGAGGCTGAAGCTTTCTTT. As protein: CASSKDREAEAFF.

This clonotype was observed many times. V and J are TRBV2 and TRBJ2-1, with D perhaps TRBD2 (6 bases). Germline CDR1 is SNHLY and CDR2 is FYNNEI. This CDR3 has 12 residues. The germline V and J ends were trimmed by 11 bases and 6 bases, with 14 bases remaining between them. The CDR3: CAGARESNEQFF. The CDR3, as DNA: TGTGCCGGCGCCCGGGAGTCCAATGAGCAGTTCTTC.

This clonotype was observed many times. The rearrangement links TRBV6-1 to TRBJ2-7, with no clear D. The V gene's germline CDR1 is MNHNS and CDR2 SASEGT. Deletions cut 4 bases from V and 0 bases from J, with 7 bases between. There are 13 residues in the CDR3. CDR3 nucleotides: TGTGCCAGCAGTGTGACGCGCTCCTACGAGCAGTACTTC. Amino acid sequence: CASSVTRSYEQYF.

This chain links TRBV11-1 with TRBJ1-5; maybe TRBD1 (6 bases). This CDR3 has 17 residues. With 5 bases removed from V and 2 bases from J, the gap between germline ends came to 19 bases. Germline CDR1 SGHAT, CDR2 FQDESV (reference sequence). CDR3 bases: TGTGCCAGCAGCCTAAGGAGGTCAGGGGAGGGCAATCAGCCCCAGCATTTT. Encoded protein: CASSLRRSGEGNQPQHF.

This clonotype occurred once. The rearrangement links TRBV6-1 to TRBJ2-2; D is possibly TRBD2 (5 bases). The CDR3 spans 15 residues. The germline V gene has CDR1 MNHNS and CDR2 SASEGT. V lost 7 bases and J lost 8, with 20 bases in between. In DNA form, the CDR3 reads TGTGCCAGCACCCCAGGACTTCGCACAACGGGGGAGCTGTTTTTT. Amino acid sequence: CASTPGLRTTGELFF.

This clonotype appeared many times. This chain connects TRBV18 to TRBJ2-5; D is tentatively TRBD1 or TRBD2 (5 bases each). Trimming shortened V by 3 bases and J by 2 bases, and 7 bases separated the two germline ends. The CDR3 has 13 residues. Germline loops: CDR1 KGHSH, CDR2 LQKENI. CDR3 residues: CASSPGRQETQYF. CDR3 bases: TGTGCCAGCTCACCGGGACGGCAAGAGACCCAGTACTTC.

This clonotype was recorded many times. This chain connects TRBV28 to TRBJ2-6, with TRBD1 identical over 8 bases. CDR1 and CDR2 from the germline V gene are MDHEN and SYDVKM. The J segment lost 2 bases and the V segment lost 5 bases, leaving 2 bases of the junction unmatched. The CDR3 spans 15 residues. This CDR3 is CASSPRGPGANVLTF. Written as DNA, the CDR3 is TGTGCCAGCAGTCCCAGGGGGCCTGGGGCCAACGTCCTGACTTTC.

This clonotype showed up many times. The chain combines TRBV7-6 with TRBJ2-2; D not resolved. The CDR3 loop spans 15 amino acids. From germline, CDR1 is SGHVS and CDR2 FNYEAQ. Trimming left V 5 bases short and J 0 bases short, with 10 bases between. This CDR3 is CASSLDGSNTGELFF. The DNA of the CDR3 is TGTGCCAGCAGCCTCGACGGCTCGAACACCGGGGAGCTGTTTTTT.

This clonotype has a count of ten or more. The chain carries TRBV6-1 and TRBJ2-5; D unresolved. Germline V gene data show CDR1 as MNHNS and CDR2 as SASEGT. Deletions cut 8 bases from V and 4 bases from J, with 8 bases between. The CDR3 length is 11 residues. Here the CDR3 reads CASDGVETQYF. The DNA for the CDR3 is TGTGCCAGCGATGGGGTAGAGACCCAGTACTTC.

This clonotype was seen ten or more times. The gene calls are TRBV28 and TRBJ1-6, with D possibly matching TRBD1 (5 bases). V shed 6 bases and J shed 10 bases, with 19 bases lying between them. There are 15 residues in the CDR3. Germline loops: CDR1 MDHEN, CDR2 SYDVKM. CDR3 coding DNA: TGTGCCAGCAGCTTAGGGATCAGGGTTAGATCACCCCTCCACTTT. Its translation: CASSLGIRVRSPLHF.